These 22 T cell receptor beta chains were sequenced from one sample in a study of cytomegalovirus exposure and HLA in healthy donors. Some clones are missing from TCRdb's copy, which holds only in-frame ones; the method was immunoSEQ multiplex PCR. The data hold over 45,000 clones, with approximately 88% observed a single time. The sequenced material came from PBMCs. These receptors were obtained from a woman aged 25 to 39 in good health and CMV-seronegative.

The rearrangement joins TRBV6-5 to TRBJ2-3; possible D gene TRBD1, 6 bases. The CDR3 is 15 residues long. V shed 0 bases and J shed 0 bases, with 7 bases lying between them. Germline V CDR1 and CDR2: MNHEY, SVGAGI. The CDR3: CASSYSRGSTDTQYF. CDR3 DNA: TGTGCCAGCAGTTACTCGAGGGGGAGCACAGATACGCAGTATTTT.

The chain combines TRBV25-1 with TRBJ2-1, with 7 bases lining up with TRBD2. Germline V gene data show CDR1 as MGHDK and CDR2 as SYGVNS. CDR3 length: 17 residues. The junction had 7 bases not matched to a gene; V was cut back by 2 bases and J by 0 bases. The CDR3 region is CASSETGTMSSYNEQFF. The CDR3 coding sequence is TGTGCCAGCAGTGAAACCGGGACTATGAGCTCCTACAATGAGCAGTTCTTC.

This clone was seen a handful of times. This CDR3 reads CASWSGETQYF. CDR3 nucleotide sequence: TGTGCCAGCTGGTCAGGGGAGACCCAGTACTTC. V is TRBV7-2 and J is TRBJ2-5; D may be TRBD1 (5 bases). Per germline, CDR1 SGHTA and CDR2 FQGNSA. V was pared by 8 bases and J by 5 bases, with 9 bases between. The CDR3 is 11 residues long.

The chain carries TRBV10-3 and TRBJ2-7, with 7 nucleotides matching TRBD2. This CDR3 is built from 15 residues. Losses at the gene ends were 0 bases for V and 5 bases for J; bases not matched to a gene: 7. Germline assignment: CDR1 ENHRY and CDR2 SYGVKD. The DNA of the CDR3 is TGTGCCATCAGTGAGTCATCGGGGGAGGGGCACGAGCAGTACTTC. Translated: CAISESSGEGHEQYF.

This clone occurred once. V and J are TRBV28 and TRBJ2-7; possibly TRBD2 for D (6 bases). This CDR3 has 13 residues. CDR1 is MDHEN and CDR2 is SYDVKM in the germline V gene. Between the trimmed V and J ends, which lost 6 bases and 3 bases, there was a span of 12 bases. For the CDR3, the DNA is TGTGCCAGCAGCCCTAGCGCATACTACGAGCAGTACTTC. This sequence encodes CASSPSAYYEQYF.

V and J are TRBV28 and TRBJ1-1; D is possibly TRBD1 (5 bases). Trimming shortened V by 9 bases and J by 12 bases, and 23 bases separated the two germline ends. Germline CDR1 MDHEN, CDR2 SYDVKM. This CDR3 region has 13 residues. CDR3 DNA sequence: TGTGCCAGTCCCGAAAAGACCAGGGCATTGCCTTTCTTT. This codes for CASPEKTRALPFF.

The chain uses TRBV2 and TRBJ2-1; the D gene is possibly TRBD1 (5 bases). This CDR3 has 13 residues. Deletions cut 6 bases from V and 9 bases from J, with 15 bases between. In germline, CDR1 is SNHLY, CDR2 FYNNEI. CDR3 DNA: TGTGCCAGCAGAGGGCAGGGCCAGGGTGAGCAGTTCTTC. It specifies CASRGQGQGEQFF.

A single count supports this clone. CDR3 amino acids: CASSPTSGGRDEQYF. The CDR3 DNA is TGTGCCAGCAGCCCCACGAGCGGGGGTCGTGACGAGCAGTACTTC. The rearrangement uses TRBV6-5 and TRBJ2-7; 8 bases are shared with TRBD2. The CDR3 loop spans 15 amino acids. The V and J ends lost 6 bases and 5 bases, in that order; junction bases with no gene match: 12. CDR1 is MNHEY, CDR2 SVGAGI, per germline.

The chain combines TRBV7-9 with TRBJ2-1; TRBD1 matches at 9 bases. Germline V gene lookup returns CDR1 SEHNR and CDR2 FQNEAQ (reference sequence). The CDR3 runs to 15 residues. V was clipped by 4 bases and J by 5 bases; unmatched bases: 6. The CDR3 bases are TGTGCCAGCAGCTCACTACAGGGGGCTCACAATGAGCAGTTCTTC. The encoded protein is CASSSLQGAHNEQFF.

This chain uses TRBV7-6 with TRBJ2-1, with 11 nucleotides matching TRBD1. J was trimmed by 12 bases and V by 1 base; bases with no gene match: 11. The CDR3 has 16 residues. In germline, CDR1 is SGHVS, CDR2 FNYEAQ. As DNA, the CDR3 is TGTGCCAGCAGCTTAGGGGACTGGACAGGGGGCGGAAGGCAGTTCTTC. Translated, it gives CASSLGDWTGGGRQFF.

V gene TRBV11-2 combines with J gene TRBJ2-3; a weak D match, TRBD1 (6 bases). The CDR3 has 14 amino acids. The germline gives CDR1 SGHAT, CDR2 FQNNGV. V gave up 1 base and J gave up 5 bases, with 10 bases separating them. The CDR3 DNA reads as TGTGCCAGCAGCTTAGTCGCCAGGGGAGATACGCAGTATTTT. This gives the protein CASSLVARGDTQYF.

The genes are TRBV9 and TRBJ2-7; no clear D. The CDR3 is 14 amino acids. Per the germline V gene, CDR1 is SGDLS and CDR2 is YYNGEE. Trimming removed 4 bases at V and 2 bases at J, with 13 bases between. The CDR3 reads CASSLEATTYEQYF. CDR3 nucleotides: TGTGCCAGCAGCCTGGAAGCGACGACCTACGAGCAGTACTTC.

V and J are TRBV30 and TRBJ2-3, with TRBD2 matching 7 bases. CDR1 and CDR2 from the germline V gene are GTSNPN and SVGIG (reference sequence). The trim removed 7 bases at V and 1 base at J, leaving 8 bases unmatched. CDR3 length equals 14 residues. CDR3 sequence (DNA): TGTGCCTCGATAGCGGGTGCTGGCACAGATACGCAGTATTTT. It codes for CASIAGAGTDTQYF.

The rearrangement uses TRBV5-1 and TRBJ1-1, with 7 bases fitting TRBD1. The CDR3 covers 17 residues. J was trimmed by 4 bases and V by 5 bases; bases with no gene match: 17. Germline V gives CDR1 SGHRS, CDR2 YFSETQ. CDR3 DNA sequence: TGCGCCAGCAGACGAGCGACAGGGCCTACATCGGCCACTGAAGCTTTCTTT. Its protein product is CASRRATGPTSATEAFF.

The V gene is TRBV7-2, the J gene TRBJ1-1; 8 nucleotides agree with TRBD1. CDR3 length equals 15 residues. J gave up 2 bases and V 5 bases, and 7 bases lay outside the gene matches. The germline gives CDR1 SGHTA, CDR2 FQGNSA. CDR3 coding DNA: TGTGCCAGCAGCCCAAGGACAGGGCTTAACACTGAAGCTTTCTTT. It encodes CASSPRTGLNTEAFF. Full variable domain (missing parts from reference TRBV7-2 and TRBJ1-1): GAGVSQSPSNKVTEKGKDVELRCDPISGHTALYWYRQSLGQGLEFLIYFQGNSAPDKSGLPSDRFSAERTGGSVSTLTIQRTQQEDSAVYLCASSPRTGLNTEAFFGQGTRLTVV.

In this sample, this clone turned up a few times. This chain connects TRBV7-9 to TRBJ2-7; 7 nucleotides align to TRBD1. The V gene's germline CDR1 is SEHNR and CDR2 FQNEAQ (reference sequence). Trimming took 1 base from V and 2 from J; bases not matched to a gene: 2. CDR3 size: 14 residues. CDR3 sequence: CASSLGQGAYEQYF. The CDR3 bases are TGTGCCAGCAGCTTAGGACAGGGAGCCTACGAGCAGTACTTC.

The CDR3 here is CASSRLFSGYTF. The CDR3 region has the DNA TGTGCCAGCAGTAGACTGTTTTCGGGCTACACCTTC. The chain has TRBV2 and TRBJ1-2; no definite D call. Trimming took off 5 bases at V and 8 bases at J, with 12 bases between the two ends. From germline, CDR1 is SNHLY and CDR2 FYNNEI. This CDR3 region has 12 residues.

V usage is TRBV4-1 and J usage is TRBJ1-1; D ambiguous. CDR1 is MGHRA and CDR2 is YSYEKL in the germline V gene. The V gene lost 0 bases and the J gene lost 0 bases, with 5 bases spanning the gap. The CDR3 totals 14 residues. The CDR3 here is CASSQDVMNTEAFF. CDR3 in DNA: TGCGCCAGCAGCCAAGATGTCATGAACACTGAAGCTTTCTTT.

The chain carries TRBV5-1 and TRBJ2-3; 12 bases line up with TRBD2. V lost 0 bases to trimming and J lost 4 bases; unmatched junction nucleotides: 9. The CDR3 is 18 residues long. Germline V CDR1 and CDR2: SGHRS, YFSETQ. The CDR3: CASSLVASGRASADTQYF. CDR3 bases: TGCGCCAGCAGCTTGGTGGCTAGCGGGAGGGCCAGCGCAGATACGCAGTATTTT.

The chain couples TRBV6-5 to TRBJ2-7, with D maybe TRBD1 (6 bases). The germline V and J ends were trimmed by 6 bases and 4 bases, with 19 bases remaining between them. The V gene's germline CDR1 is MNHEY and CDR2 SVGAGI. This CDR3 contains 15 residues. The CDR3, as DNA: TGTGCCAGCAGGACAGGCCTCACGGGGCCTTACGAGCAGTACTTC. The encoded protein is CASRTGLTGPYEQYF.

This sequence joins TRBV5-1 and TRBJ1-5; D is possibly TRBD1 (6 bases). Per germline, CDR1 SGHRS and CDR2 YFSETQ. Trimming left V 0 bases short and J 6 bases short, with 10 bases between. There are 14 residues in the CDR3. The DNA of the CDR3 is TGCGCCAGCAGCTTGGGGGGGCTTGGTCAGCCCCAGCATTTT. Encoded protein: CASSLGGLGQPQHF.

The V gene is TRBV15, the J gene TRBJ2-7; 7 positions match TRBD1. Germline trimming cut 4 bases from V and 3 bases from J; bases unmatched to any gene: 6. This CDR3 is built from 14 residues. Germline V lookup: CDR1 LNHNV, CDR2 YYDKDF (reference sequence). The CDR3 sequence: CATSTDRARYEQYF. The CDR3 nucleotides read TGTGCCACCAGCACCGACAGGGCCCGCTACGAGCAGTACTTC.